This entry lists 4 T cell receptor beta chains sequenced from one sample in a study of blood T cell repertoires in COVID-19. Measured with immunoSEQ multiplex PCR; TCRdb has only the in-frame clones, and not every one. The data hold about 80,000 clones, with about 72% observed a single time. The sample consisted of peripheral blood. These receptors originate from a man between 65 and 85 years old with active or convalescent COVID-19.

The chain has TRBV19 and TRBJ2-4, with 10 bases matching TRBD1. The CDR3 is 15 amino acids. Germline-derived CDR1 and CDR2 are LNHDA and SQIVND (reference sequence). V lost 9 bases to trimming and J lost 2 bases; unmatched junction nucleotides: 7. CDR3 loop: CARPGTGATKNIQYF. CDR3 coding DNA: TGTGCCAGGCCCGGGACAGGGGCAACCAAAAACATTCAGTACTTC.

This clone appeared a few times. The chain employs TRBV12-3 or TRBV12-4 and TRBJ2-1; no firm D call. V shed 8 bases and J shed 5 bases, with 7 bases lying between them. The CDR3 sequence is 11 residues long. CDR3 in amino acids: CASGRHNEQFF. The CDR3 region has the DNA TGTGCCAGCGGCAGGCACAATGAGCAGTTCTTC.

This chain uses TRBV4-2 with TRBJ2-2; the D gene is possibly TRBD1 (6 bases). The length of the CDR3 is 14 residues. The germline V gene has CDR1 LGHNA and CDR2 YNFKEQ. The ends were cut back, 8 bases at V and 4 bases at J, with 14 bases in the middle. CDR3 region: CASEPRGSTGELFF. In DNA form, the CDR3 reads TGTGCCAGCGAGCCGAGGGGGTCCACCGGGGAGCTGTTTTTT.

This clone is a singleton in its sample. The chain recombines TRBV12-2 with TRBJ2-1; the table's D call of TRBD2 was not tested on the DNA. TRBV12-2 has pseudogene status. The CDR3 has 17 residues. The CDR3 DNA reads as TGTGCAAGTCGCTCCCTACGGAGGCTAGCGGGCTACAATGAGCAGTTCTTC. The encoded protein is CASRSLRRLAGYNEQFF.